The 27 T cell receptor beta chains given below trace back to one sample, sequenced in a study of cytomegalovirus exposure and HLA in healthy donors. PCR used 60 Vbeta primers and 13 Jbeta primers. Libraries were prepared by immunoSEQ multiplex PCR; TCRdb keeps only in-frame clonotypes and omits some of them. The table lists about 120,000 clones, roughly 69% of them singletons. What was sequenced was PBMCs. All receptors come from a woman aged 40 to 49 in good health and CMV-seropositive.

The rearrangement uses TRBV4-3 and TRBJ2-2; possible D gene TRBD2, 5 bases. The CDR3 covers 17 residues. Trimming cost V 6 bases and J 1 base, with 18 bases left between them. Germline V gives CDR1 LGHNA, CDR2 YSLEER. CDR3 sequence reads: CASSLETRLGNTGELFF. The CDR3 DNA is TGCGCCAGCAGTTTAGAAACTAGGCTGGGGAACACCGGGGAGCTGTTTTTT.

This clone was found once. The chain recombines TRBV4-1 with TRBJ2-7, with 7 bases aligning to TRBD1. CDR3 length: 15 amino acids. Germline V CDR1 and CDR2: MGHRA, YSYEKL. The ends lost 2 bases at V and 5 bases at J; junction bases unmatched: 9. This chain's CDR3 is CASSQPATGKDEQYF. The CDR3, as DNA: TGCGCCAGCAGCCAACCAGCGACAGGGAAGGACGAGCAGTACTTC.

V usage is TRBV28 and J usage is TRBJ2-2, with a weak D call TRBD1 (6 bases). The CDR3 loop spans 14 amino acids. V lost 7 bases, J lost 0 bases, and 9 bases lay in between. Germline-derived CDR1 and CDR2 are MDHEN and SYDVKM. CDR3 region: CASTDRTNTGELFF. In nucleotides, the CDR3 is TGTGCCAGCACGGACAGAACGAACACCGGGGAGCTGTTTTTT.

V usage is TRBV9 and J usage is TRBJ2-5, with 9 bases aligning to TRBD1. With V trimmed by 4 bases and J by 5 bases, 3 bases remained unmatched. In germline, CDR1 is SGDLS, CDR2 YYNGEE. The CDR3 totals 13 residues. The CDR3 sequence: CASSLGTGETQYF. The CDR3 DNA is TGTGCCAGCAGCCTCGGGACAGGGGAGACCCAGTACTTC.

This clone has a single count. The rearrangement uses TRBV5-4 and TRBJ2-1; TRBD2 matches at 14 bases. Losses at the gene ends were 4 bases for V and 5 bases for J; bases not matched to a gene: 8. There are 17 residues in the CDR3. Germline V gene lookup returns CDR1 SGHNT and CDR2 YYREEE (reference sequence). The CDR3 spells CASSHPTTSGRDNEQFF. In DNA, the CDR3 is TGTGCCAGCAGCCACCCAACGACTAGCGGGAGGGACAATGAGCAGTTCTTC.

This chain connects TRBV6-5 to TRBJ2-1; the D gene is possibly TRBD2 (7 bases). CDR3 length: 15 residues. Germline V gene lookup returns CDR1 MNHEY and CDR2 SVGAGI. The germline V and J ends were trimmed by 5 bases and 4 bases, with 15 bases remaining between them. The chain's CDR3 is CASSPQGGGYNEQFF. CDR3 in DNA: TGTGCCAGCAGTCCCCAAGGGGGGGGTTACAATGAGCAGTTCTTC.

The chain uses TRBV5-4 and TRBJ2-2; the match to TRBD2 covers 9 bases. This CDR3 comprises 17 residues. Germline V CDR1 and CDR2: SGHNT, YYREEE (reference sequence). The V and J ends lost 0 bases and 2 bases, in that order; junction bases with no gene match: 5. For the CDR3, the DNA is TGTGCCAGCAGCTTGGCCTCTAGCGGGATTAACACCGGGGAGCTGTTTTTT. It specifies CASSLASSGINTGELFF.

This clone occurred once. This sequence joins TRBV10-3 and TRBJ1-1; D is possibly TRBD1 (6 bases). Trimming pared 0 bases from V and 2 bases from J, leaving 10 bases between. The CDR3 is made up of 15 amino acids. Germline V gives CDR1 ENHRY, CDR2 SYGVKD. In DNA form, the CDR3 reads TGTGCCATCAGTGAGTCCGACAGGTTAAACACTGAAGCTTTCTTT. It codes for CAISESDRLNTEAFF.

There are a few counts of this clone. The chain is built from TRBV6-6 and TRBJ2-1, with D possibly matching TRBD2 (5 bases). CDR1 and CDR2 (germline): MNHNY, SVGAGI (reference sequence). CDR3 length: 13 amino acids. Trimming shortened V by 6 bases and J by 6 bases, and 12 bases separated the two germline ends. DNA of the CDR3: TGTGCCAGCAGCCTCGGACTGAGCAATGAGCAGTTCTTC. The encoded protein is CASSLGLSNEQFF.

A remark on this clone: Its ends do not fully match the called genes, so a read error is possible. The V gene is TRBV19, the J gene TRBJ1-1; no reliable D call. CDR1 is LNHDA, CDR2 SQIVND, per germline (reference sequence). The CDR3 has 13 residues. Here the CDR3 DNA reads TGTGCCAGTACTTCTTGGTCCCCCACTGAGGCTTTCTTT. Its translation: CASTSWSPTEAFF.

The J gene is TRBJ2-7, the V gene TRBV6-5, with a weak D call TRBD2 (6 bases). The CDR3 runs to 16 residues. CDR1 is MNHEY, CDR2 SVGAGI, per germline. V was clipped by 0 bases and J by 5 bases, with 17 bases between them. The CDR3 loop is CASSYSFGRRGDEQYF. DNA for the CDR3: TGTGCCAGCAGTTACTCGTTCGGGCGGAGGGGTGACGAGCAGTACTTC.

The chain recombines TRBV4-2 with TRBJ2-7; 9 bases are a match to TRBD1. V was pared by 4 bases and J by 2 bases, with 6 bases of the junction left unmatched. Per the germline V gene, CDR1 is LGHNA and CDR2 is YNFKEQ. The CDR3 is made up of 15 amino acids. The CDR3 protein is CASSLTGTGTYEQYF. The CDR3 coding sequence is TGTGCCAGCAGCCTAACAGGGACAGGGACCTACGAGCAGTACTTC.

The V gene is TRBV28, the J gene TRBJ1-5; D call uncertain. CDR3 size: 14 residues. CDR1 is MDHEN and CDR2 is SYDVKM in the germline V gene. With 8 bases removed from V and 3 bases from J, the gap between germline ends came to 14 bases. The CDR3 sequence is CASGNRAVNQPQHF. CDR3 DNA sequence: TGTGCCAGCGGGAACAGAGCGGTCAATCAGCCCCAGCATTTT.

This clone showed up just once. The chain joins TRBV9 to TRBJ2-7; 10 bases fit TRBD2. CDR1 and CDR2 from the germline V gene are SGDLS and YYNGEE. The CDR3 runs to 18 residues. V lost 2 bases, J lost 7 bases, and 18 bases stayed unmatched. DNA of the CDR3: TGTGCCAGCAGCGTCGGGCTAGCGGGGGAGTGGGGCTTAGGGGAGCAGTACTTC. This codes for CASSVGLAGEWGLGEQYF.

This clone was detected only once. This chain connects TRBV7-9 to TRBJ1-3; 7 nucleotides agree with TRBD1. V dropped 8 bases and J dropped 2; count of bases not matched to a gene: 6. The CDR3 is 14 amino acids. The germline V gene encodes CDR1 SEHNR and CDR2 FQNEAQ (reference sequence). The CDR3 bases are TGTGCCAGCGGACCGACAGGGCCTGGAAACACCATATATTTT. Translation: CASGPTGPGNTIYF.

CDR3 residues: CSAAPGMNTEAFF. The CDR3 DNA reads TGCAGCGCAGCCCCGGGAATGAACACTGAAGCTTTCTTT. The genes are TRBV29-1 and TRBJ1-1; D call uncertain. From germline, CDR1 is SQVTM and CDR2 ANQGSEA. The CDR3 has 13 residues. With 7 bases removed from V and 0 bases from J, the gap between germline ends came to 12 bases. The variable domain in full, completed from reference TRBV29-1 and TRBJ1-1, reads SAVISQKPSRDICQRGTSLTIQCQVDSQVTMMFWYRQQPGQSLTLIATANQGSEATYESGFVIDKFPISRPNLTFSTLTVSNMSPEDSSIYLCSAAPGMNTEAFFGQGTRLTVV.

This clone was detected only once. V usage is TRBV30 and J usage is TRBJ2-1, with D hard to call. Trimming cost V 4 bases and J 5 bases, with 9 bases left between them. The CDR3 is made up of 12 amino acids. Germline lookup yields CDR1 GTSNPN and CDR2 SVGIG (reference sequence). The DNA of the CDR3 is TGTGCCTGGAATCTAGAAAACAATGAGCAGTTCTTC. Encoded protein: CAWNLENNEQFF.

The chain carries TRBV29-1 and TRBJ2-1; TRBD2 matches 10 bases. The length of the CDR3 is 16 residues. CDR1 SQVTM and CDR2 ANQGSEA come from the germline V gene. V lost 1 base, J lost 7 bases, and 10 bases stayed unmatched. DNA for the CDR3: TGCAGCGTTGAAGGGTTGGCTAGCGGGAGTTATAATGAGCAGTTCTTC. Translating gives CSVEGLASGSYNEQFF.

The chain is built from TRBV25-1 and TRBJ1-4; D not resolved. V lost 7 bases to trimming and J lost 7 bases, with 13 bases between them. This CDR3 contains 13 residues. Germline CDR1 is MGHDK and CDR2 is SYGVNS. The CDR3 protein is CASTQWESEKLFF. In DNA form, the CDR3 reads TGTGCCAGCACCCAGTGGGAGAGTGAAAAACTGTTTTTT.

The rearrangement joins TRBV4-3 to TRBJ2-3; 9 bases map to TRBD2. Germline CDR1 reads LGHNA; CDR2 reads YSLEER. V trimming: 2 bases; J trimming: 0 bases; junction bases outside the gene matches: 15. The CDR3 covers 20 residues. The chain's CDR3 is CASSQNDHVASGASTDTQYF. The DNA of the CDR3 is TGCGCCAGCAGCCAAAATGACCATGTGGCTAGCGGGGCTAGCACAGATACGCAGTATTTT.

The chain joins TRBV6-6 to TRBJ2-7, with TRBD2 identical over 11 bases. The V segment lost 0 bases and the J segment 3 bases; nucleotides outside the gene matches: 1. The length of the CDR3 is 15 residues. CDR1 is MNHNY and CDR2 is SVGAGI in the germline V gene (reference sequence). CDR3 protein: CASSYSTSGNYEQYF. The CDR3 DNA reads TGTGCCAGCAGTTACTCGACTAGCGGGAACTACGAGCAGTACTTC.

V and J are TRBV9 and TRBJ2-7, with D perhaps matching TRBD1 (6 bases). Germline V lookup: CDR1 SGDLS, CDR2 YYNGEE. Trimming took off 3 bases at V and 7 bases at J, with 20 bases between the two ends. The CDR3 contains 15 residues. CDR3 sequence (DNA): TGTGCCAGCAGCGCCACAGGGCTCGGCCACACGGAGCAGTACTTC. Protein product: CASSATGLGHTEQYF. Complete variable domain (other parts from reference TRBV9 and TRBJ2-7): DSGVTQTPKHLITATGQRVTLRCSPRSGDLSVYWYQQSLDQGLQFLIQYYNGEERAKGNILERFSAQQFPDLHSELNLSSLELGDSALYFCASSATGLGHTEQYFGPGTRLTVT.

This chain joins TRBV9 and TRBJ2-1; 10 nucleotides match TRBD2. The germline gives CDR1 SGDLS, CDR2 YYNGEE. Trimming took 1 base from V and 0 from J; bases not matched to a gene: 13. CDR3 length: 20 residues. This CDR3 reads CASSVRPGASGRASYNEQFF. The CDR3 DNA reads TGTGCCAGCAGCGTACGCCCCGGGGCTAGCGGGAGAGCCTCCTACAATGAGCAGTTCTTC.

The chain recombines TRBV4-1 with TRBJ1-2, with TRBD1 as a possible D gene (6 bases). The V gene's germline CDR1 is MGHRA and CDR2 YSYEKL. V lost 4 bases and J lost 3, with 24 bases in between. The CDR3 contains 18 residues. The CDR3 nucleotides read TGCGCCAGCAGCCCCCCACCTCCCGGGGGGGCACTCCACTATGGCTACACCTTC. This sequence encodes CASSPPPPGGALHYGYTF.

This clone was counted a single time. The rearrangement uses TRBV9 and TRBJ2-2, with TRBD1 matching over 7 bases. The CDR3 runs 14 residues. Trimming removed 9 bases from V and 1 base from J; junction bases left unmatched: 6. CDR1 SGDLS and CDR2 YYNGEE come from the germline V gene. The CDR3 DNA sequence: TGTGCCACCAGACAGGGTTTGAACACCGGGGAGCTGTTTTTT. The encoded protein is CATRQGLNTGELFF.

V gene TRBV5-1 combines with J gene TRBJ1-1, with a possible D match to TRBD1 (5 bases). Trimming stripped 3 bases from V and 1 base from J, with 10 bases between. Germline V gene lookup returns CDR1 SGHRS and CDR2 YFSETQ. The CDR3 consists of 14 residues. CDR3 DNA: TGCGCCAGCAGCTCCACGACAGAGAACACTGAAGCTTTCTTT. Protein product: CASSSTTENTEAFF.

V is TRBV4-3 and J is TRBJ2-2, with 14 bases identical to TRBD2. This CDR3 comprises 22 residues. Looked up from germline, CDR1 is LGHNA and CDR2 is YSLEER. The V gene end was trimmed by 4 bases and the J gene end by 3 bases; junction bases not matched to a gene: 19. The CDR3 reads CASSPREDRGLAGDGDTGELFF. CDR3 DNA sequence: TGCGCCAGCAGCCCAAGGGAGGATAGGGGACTAGCGGGAGATGGGGACACCGGGGAGCTGTTTTTT.